The 30 T cell receptor beta chains in this list originate from one sample, sequenced in a study of cytomegalovirus exposure and HLA in healthy donors. Use of 60 Vbeta and 13 Jbeta primers characterized the PCR. Using immunoSEQ multiplex PCR, the repertoire was profiled, and TCRdb retains in-frame clones only, with some absent. The repertoire has about 170,000 clones, around 78% of them found once; the top ten carry about 1.9%. Sequencing was performed on PBMCs. The receptors come from a woman aged 25 to 45 in good health and CMV-seropositive.

The chain carries TRBV2 and TRBJ1-4; 9 bases line up with TRBD1. The ends lost 6 bases at V and 7 bases at J; junction bases unmatched: 6. The germline gives CDR1 SNHLY, CDR2 FYNNEI. This CDR3 is 14 amino acids long. CDR3 sequence: CASRATGGSEKLFF. As DNA, the CDR3 is TGTGCCAGCAGAGCGACAGGGGGGAGTGAAAAACTGTTTTTT.

This chain connects TRBV27 to TRBJ2-5, with 9 bases that match TRBD1. This CDR3 spans 13 amino acids. The J segment lost 5 bases and the V segment lost 10 bases, leaving 8 bases of the junction unmatched. Per the germline V gene, CDR1 is MNHEY and CDR2 is SMNVEV (reference sequence). CDR3 nucleotides: TGTGCCACCCGGACAGGGGAGAAGGAGACCCAGTACTTC. This codes for CATRTGEKETQYF.

A few counts support this clone. The genes are TRBV18 and TRBJ1-1, with TRBD1 matching over 7 bases. CDR3 length equals 14 residues. J lost 6 bases, V lost 5 bases, and 9 bases had no gene match. Germline values: CDR1 KGHSH, CDR2 LQKENI. The CDR3 loop reads CASSIGQVNPEAFF. The CDR3 coding sequence is TGTGCCAGCTCAATCGGACAGGTCAACCCTGAAGCTTTCTTT. Full variable domain (remainder filled in from reference TRBV18 and TRBJ1-1): NAGVMQNPRHLVRRRGQEARLRCSPMKGHSHVYWYRQLPEEGLKFMVYLQKENIIDESGMPKERFSAEFPKEGPSILRIQQVVRGDSAAYFCASSIGQVNPEAFFGQGTRLTVV.

This chain joins TRBV5-1 and TRBJ1-2; 9 bases map to TRBD1. Germline V gene data show CDR1 as SGHRS and CDR2 as YFSETQ. CDR3 length equals 16 residues. The V gene end was trimmed by 3 bases and the J gene end by 6 bases; junction bases not matched to a gene: 12. CDR3 bases: TGCGCCAGCAGCTCGAATGGACAGGGGCGGAAGAATGGCTACACCTTC. This codes for CASSSNGQGRKNGYTF.

The chain couples TRBV20-1 to TRBJ1-2; no definite D call. Deletions cut 3 bases from V and 8 bases from J, with 10 bases between. This CDR3 has 11 amino acids. In germline, CDR1 is DFQATT, CDR2 SNEGSKA (reference sequence). This CDR3 reads CSASFNGGYTF. In DNA, the CDR3 is TGCAGTGCTAGTTTTAACGGGGGCTACACCTTC.

This clone turned up a few times. The gene calls are TRBV9 and TRBJ1-3; D call uncertain. V was trimmed by 4 bases and J by 0 bases, leaving 8 bases between them. The CDR3 spans 14 residues. Germline CDR1 and CDR2: SGDLS and YYNGEE. CDR3 region: CASSSGASGNTIYF. The CDR3, as DNA: TGTGCCAGCAGCTCGGGAGCCTCTGGAAACACCATATATTTT.

The chain links TRBV6-1 to TRBJ2-4; maybe TRBD1 (5 bases). The CDR3 is made up of 15 amino acids. CDR1 and CDR2 from the germline V gene are MNHNS and SASEGT. Deletions cut 4 bases from V and 1 base from J, with 11 bases between. CDR3 nucleotides: TGTGCCAGCAGTGTGGGGCCCGGGGCCAAAAACATTCAGTACTTC. This gives the protein CASSVGPGAKNIQYF.

V and J are TRBV6-5 and TRBJ2-3; D possibly corresponds to TRBD2 (6 bases). The CDR3 is 15 residues long. V was clipped by 5 bases and J by 4 bases, with 16 bases between them. From germline, CDR1 is MNHEY and CDR2 SVGAGI. CDR3 protein: CASSPNPGLPDTQYF. DNA for the CDR3: TGTGCCAGCAGTCCCAACCCGGGACTCCCAGATACGCAGTATTTT.

This chain uses TRBV30 with TRBJ1-2; TRBD1 matches at 9 bases. The CDR3 is 17 residues long. Germline V CDR1 and CDR2: GTSNPN, SVGIG (reference sequence). V shed 4 bases, J shed 2 bases, and the junction held 14 bases outside the gene matches. The CDR3 region has the DNA TGTGCCTGGACTCAATCTCCGGGACAGGGATTCAACTATGGCTACACCTTC. It encodes CAWTQSPGQGFNYGYTF.

The V gene is TRBV1, the J gene TRBJ1-2. TRBV1 is annotated as a pseudogene. The CDR3 runs 15 residues. CDR3 nucleotides: TGCACCAGGAAGGGAGGGGAGTACTCTAACTATGGCTACACCTTC. Amino acid sequence: CTRKGGEYSNYGYTF.

The chain recombines TRBV5-6 with TRBJ2-7; TRBD2 aligns across 13 bases. Unmatched junction bases numbered 8, after V lost 4 bases and J lost 4 bases. The germline CDR1 and CDR2 sequences are SGHDT and YYEEEE. This CDR3 has 16 residues. Written as DNA, the CDR3 is TGTGCCAGCAGCCTCTGGACTAGCGGGAGTATATACGAGCAGTACTTC. Translating gives CASSLWTSGSIYEQYF.

V and J are TRBV29-1 and TRBJ2-5; TRBD1 matches at 8 bases. V was pared by 7 bases and J by 7 bases, with 11 bases of the junction left unmatched. Germline CDR1 and CDR2: SQVTM and ANQGSEA. The CDR3 consists of 13 residues. The CDR3 loop reads CSAVTGGYGTQYF. DNA of the CDR3: TGCAGCGCCGTAACAGGGGGGTATGGGACCCAGTACTTC.

The chain links TRBV4-2 to TRBJ2-7; 8 nucleotides line up with TRBD1. V shed 1 base and J 3 bases; nucleotides not matched to a gene: 8. The CDR3 covers 16 residues. Germline CDR1 and CDR2: LGHNA and YNFKEQ. The CDR3 here is CASSQGQAGGFYEQYF. In DNA form, the CDR3 reads TGTGCCAGCAGCCAAGGGCAGGCAGGGGGCTTCTACGAGCAGTACTTC.

This clone showed up many times. This chain connects TRBV5-4 to TRBJ1-2; TRBD1 might be the D (5 bases). The CDR3 sequence is 14 residues long. Deletions cut 3 bases from V and 6 bases from J, with 15 bases between. CDR1 and CDR2 from the germline V gene are SGHNT and YYREEE (reference sequence). In nucleotides, the CDR3 is TGTGCCAGCAGCTCCCCTGGGGGGGGTGATGGCTACACCTTC. It encodes CASSSPGGGDGYTF.

The chain uses TRBV27 and TRBJ2-3, with a possible D match to TRBD1 (6 bases). The germline V gene encodes CDR1 MNHEY and CDR2 SMNVEV (reference sequence). Trimming removed 2 bases from V and 5 bases from J, with 20 bases in between. CDR3 length: 17 residues. CDR3 sequence: CASSLARTGNVGDTQYF. The DNA for the CDR3 is TGTGCCAGCAGTTTAGCACGAACAGGGAATGTTGGAGATACGCAGTATTTT.

CDR3 coding DNA: TGTGCCAGCAGGCCCGGGACAGGGACCTTGTACGAGCAGTACTTC. Encoded protein: CASRPGTGTLYEQYF. The chain joins TRBV28 to TRBJ2-7; 9 nucleotides align to TRBD1. CDR1 is MDHEN, CDR2 SYDVKM, per germline. J gave up 4 bases and V 6 bases, and 10 bases lay outside the gene matches. There are 15 residues in the CDR3.

The chain carries TRBV4-1 and TRBJ2-5; D possibly corresponds to TRBD2 (5 bases). The tail of the sequence fits TRBJ2-7 better, so the J call may be wrong. The CDR3 runs 13 residues. Germline CDR1 is MGHRA and CDR2 is YSYEKL. This CDR3 reads CASSHRTSYEQYF. The CDR3 DNA follows: TGCGCCAGCAGCCACAGAACTAGCTACGAGCAGTACTTC.

This rearrangement joins TRBV6-6 to TRBJ2-1, with 7 nucleotides matching TRBD1. The CDR3 is 14 amino acids. J was trimmed by 6 bases and V by 6 bases; bases with no gene match: 8. Per germline, CDR1 MNHNY and CDR2 SVGAGI (reference sequence). CDR3 coding DNA: TGTGCCAGCAGACCACAGGGGCTCGGCAATGAGCAGTTCTTC. It is translated as CASRPQGLGNEQFF.

The chain combines TRBV5-1 with TRBJ2-2; D perhaps matches TRBD1 (5 bases). Germline V gene data show CDR1 as SGHRS and CDR2 as YFSETQ. This CDR3 region has 14 residues. Between the trimmed V and J ends, which lost 0 bases and 7 bases, there was a span of 10 bases. This chain's CDR3 is CASSLDFQGGELFF. For the CDR3, the DNA is TGCGCCAGCAGCTTGGATTTTCAGGGCGGGGAGCTGTTTTTT. The variable domain in full, completed from reference TRBV5-1 and TRBJ2-2, reads KAGVTQTPRYLIKTRGQQVTLSCSPISGHRSVSWYQQTPGQGLQFLFEYFSETQRNKGNFPGRFSGRQFSNSRSEMNVSTLELGDSALYLCASSLDFQGGELFFGEGSRLTVL.

This sequence joins TRBV6-5 and TRBJ1-1, with D maybe TRBD1 (5 bases). Germline V lookup: CDR1 MNHEY, CDR2 SVGAGI. V lost 5 bases and J lost 4, with 14 bases in between. The CDR3 is made up of 14 amino acids. The CDR3 DNA reads TGTGCCAGCAGTCGGGGGGGGGTAAGCACTGAAGCTTTCTTT. Protein: CASSRGGVSTEAFF.

This chain joins TRBV5-1 and TRBJ1-6; D possibly corresponds to TRBD1 (6 bases). Germline-derived CDR1 and CDR2 are SGHRS and YFSETQ. The CDR3 consists of 16 residues. V was clipped by 4 bases and J by 10 bases, with 21 bases between them. Here the CDR3 reads CASSPEPQGIGSPLHF. CDR3 DNA sequence: TGCGCCAGCAGCCCGGAGCCCCAGGGGATAGGGTCACCCCTCCACTTT.

This clone was found a few times. The genes are TRBV27 and TRBJ1-1; D is undetermined. The germline V and J ends were trimmed by 5 bases and 0 bases, with 19 bases remaining between them. The CDR3 length is 17 residues. Germline assignment: CDR1 MNHEY and CDR2 SMNVEV (reference sequence). CDR3 in DNA: TGTGCCAGCAGTCAGCGCGAGGGCCCGACTATGAACACTGAAGCTTTCTTT. Protein product: CASSQREGPTMNTEAFF.

This chain links TRBV19 with TRBJ1-1; the D is unclear. The CDR3 has 12 residues. V lost 8 bases and J lost 4, with 11 bases in between. The germline CDR1 and CDR2 sequences are LNHDA and SQIVND (reference sequence). CDR3 loop: CASENVGTEAFF. CDR3 nucleotides: TGTGCCAGTGAAAATGTCGGCACTGAAGCTTTCTTT.

V is TRBV15 and J is TRBJ1-2; TRBD1 might be the D (6 bases). The CDR3 consists of 14 residues. Germline V gene data show CDR1 as LNHNV and CDR2 as YYDKDF (reference sequence). V gave up 7 bases and J gave up 7 bases, with 19 bases separating them. The CDR3 loop is CATKTGSGSSGYTF. CDR3 coding DNA: TGTGCCACCAAAACAGGGTCCGGGTCGTCTGGCTACACCTTC. The full variable domain, with the rest looked up from reference TRBV15 and TRBJ1-2, is DAMVIQNPRYQVTQFGKPVTLSCSQTLNHNVMYWYQQKSSQAPKLLFHYYDKDFNNEADTPDNFQSRRPNTSFCFLDIRSPGLGDTAMYLCATKTGSGSSGYTFGSGTRLTVV.

The rearrangement uses TRBV27 and TRBJ2-1; a weak D match, TRBD1 (6 bases). This CDR3 comprises 15 residues. The germline V gene has CDR1 MNHEY and CDR2 SMNVEV (reference sequence). The germline V and J ends were trimmed by 7 bases and 6 bases, with 19 bases remaining between them. CDR3 protein: CASKVGRGIGNEQFF. CDR3 in DNA: TGTGCCAGCAAGGTTGGCAGGGGAATTGGCAATGAGCAGTTCTTC.

V and J are TRBV5-4 and TRBJ1-2, with a possible D match to TRBD1 (6 bases). This CDR3 has 14 residues. Per germline, CDR1 SGHNT and CDR2 YYREEE (reference sequence). The V end was cut by 3 bases, the J end by 5 bases, with 14 bases between. CDR3 loop: CASSSAGTRYGYTF. In nucleotides, the CDR3 is TGTGCCAGCAGCTCGGCCGGGACACGATATGGCTACACCTTC.

The chain carries TRBV30 and TRBJ2-5; D is undetermined. V dropped 3 bases and J dropped 5 bases, with 7 bases sitting between them. Looked up from germline, CDR1 is GTSNPN and CDR2 is SVGIG (reference sequence). CDR3 length equals 11 residues. The CDR3 DNA is TGTGCCTGGAGAACCGGGGAGACCCAGTACTTC. Its translation is CAWRTGETQYF.

This clone is a singleton in its sample. The CDR3: CASTALGGTEKLFF. The CDR3 DNA follows: TGTGCCAGCACCGCGCTGGGAGGAACGGAAAAACTGTTTTTT. V is TRBV2 and J is TRBJ1-4; D not certain. CDR3 length: 14 residues. CDR1 and CDR2 (germline): SNHLY, FYNNEI. Trimming removed 7 bases from V and 8 bases from J, with 17 bases in between.

The chain uses TRBV6-5 and TRBJ2-7, with 10 nucleotides matching TRBD2. The J segment lost 6 bases and the V segment lost 6 bases, leaving 11 bases of the junction unmatched. This CDR3 is built from 15 residues. Germline CDR1 MNHEY, CDR2 SVGAGI. The CDR3: CASRGRSGRAREQYF. CDR3 DNA: TGTGCCAGCAGGGGACGAAGCGGGAGGGCCCGCGAGCAGTACTTC.

This chain connects TRBV7-9 to TRBJ2-2; no definite D call. V was trimmed by 3 bases and J by 2 bases, leaving 7 bases between them. The CDR3 is made up of 14 amino acids. Germline V gene sequence: CDR1 SEHNR, CDR2 FQNEAQ (reference sequence). The chain's CDR3 is CASSLSVNTGELFF. The CDR3 coding sequence is TGTGCCAGCAGCTTGAGCGTTAACACCGGGGAGCTGTTTTTT.